This T cell receptor beta chain appears in the sequencing data of a study of blood T cell repertoires in COVID-19. Original data processing: Using reference gene primer amplification, nucleated cell counts were estimated. Assay: immunoSEQ multiplex PCR; the TCRdb copy retains only in-frame clones and omits some. The V and J calls and the clone size are those of that table, but D and trimming were determined from the DNA. The sample comprises around 100,000 clones, more than 80% of which are singletons, and about 30% rests with the top ten. What was sequenced was peripheral blood. This TCR came from a woman older than 75 with acute or convalescent COVID-19.

CDR3 residues: CASSPFHSYEQYF. The CDR3 region has the DNA TGTGCCAGCTCACCGTTTCACTCCTACGAGCAGTACTTC. The chain combines TRBV18 with TRBJ2-7; D gene uncertain. CDR1 KGHSH and CDR2 LQKENI come from the germline V gene. Trimming took off 3 bases at V and 0 bases at J, with 6 bases between the two ends. CDR3 size: 13 residues.